This record covers a single T cell receptor delta chain. The CDR3 is 28 residues long. CDR1 and CDR2 from the germline V gene are NSMFDY and ISSIKDK. The V and J ends lost 6 bases and 0 bases respectively, with 57 bases between them. This sample stems from a study of gamma-delta chains in newborns, infants, children. Study details: Microbial exposure reportedly drives polyclonal innate γδ T cell expansion after birth.

TCRdb reran clone calling via CATT on the reads. The sample has around 4,100 delta-chain clones; around 40% are singletons. The sample in question was blood, obtained at week 6. This receptor was identified in a child who was a newborn, infant or young child, either healthy, febrile or measles-vaccinated (not recorded which). This chain links TRAV29/DV5 with TRDJ1; D tentatively reads TRDD2 or TRDD3 (6 bases each). Written as DNA, the CDR3 is TGTGCAGTCTCACCATCGTCGACCCGTCCTCCTACCAGTACTGGGCAATTGGGGAACCCTTCGTACACCGATAAACTCATCTTT. It codes for CAVSPSSTRPPTSTGQLGNPSYTDKLIF. The full variable domain, rest sourced from reference TRAV29/DV5 and TRDJ1, is DQQVKQNSPSLSVQEGRISILNCDYTNSMFDYFLWYKKYPAEGPTFLISISSIKDKNEDGRFTVFLNKSAKHLSLHIVPSQPGDSAVYFCAVSPSSTRPPTSTGQLGNPSYTDKLIFGKGTRVTVEP.